A single sample is the source of the 26 T cell receptor beta chains below, sequenced in a study of shared clonotypes between healthy human individuals. Naive-designated CD8 cells lacked CD45RO, were positively enriched for CCR7, and omitted terminally differentiated effector memory CD45RA+ cells. Clones were read by immunoSEQ multiplex PCR, and TCRdb kept only the in-frame ones, dropping some. The sample includes more than 2 million clones, 93% of them seen just once. Material: naive CD8+ T cells from PBMCs. Receptors originate from a man aged 18 to 35 in good health. Some clones in this sample may be carry-over from other donors' samples.

The chain links TRBV25-1 to TRBJ1-1; 9 nucleotides agree with TRBD1. The CDR3 loop spans 16 amino acids. V trimming: 7 bases; J trimming: 0 bases; junction bases outside the gene matches: 9. CDR1 and CDR2 (germline): MGHDK, SYGVNS. The CDR3 region has the DNA TGTGCCAGCATCCCCCGGGACAGGGCCTTGAACACTGAAGCTTTCTTT. Its translation: CASIPRDRALNTEAFF.

V gene TRBV5-6 combines with J gene TRBJ2-3; D remains ambiguous. Germline lookup yields CDR1 SGHDT and CDR2 YYEEEE. The CDR3 consists of 12 residues. Trimming removed 4 bases at V and 3 bases at J, with 6 bases between. CDR3 in amino acids: CASSTSTDTQYF. As DNA, the CDR3 is TGTGCCAGCAGCACGAGTACAGATACGCAGTATTTT.

This chain uses TRBV9 with TRBJ1-2; possible D gene TRBD1, 5 bases. CDR1 is SGDLS and CDR2 is YYNGEE in the germline V gene. Trimming removed 0 bases from V and 4 bases from J, with 16 bases in between. The CDR3 covers 16 residues. In DNA, the CDR3 is TGTGCCAGCAGCGTAGGGGCAGGGCCAATCTTCTATGGCTACACCTTC. Translation: CASSVGAGPIFYGYTF.

The genes are TRBV7-3 and TRBJ2-1, with TRBD1 as a possible D gene (6 bases). The CDR3 totals 14 residues. Trimming pared 5 bases from V and 7 bases from J, leaving 15 bases between. Germline assignment: CDR1 SGHTA and CDR2 FQGTGA. CDR3 region: CASSPVGGRNEQFF. The CDR3, as DNA: TGTGCCAGCAGCCCCGTAGGGGGTAGGAATGAGCAGTTCTTC.

CDR3 amino acids: CASSWRATYEQYF. CDR3 nucleotide sequence: TGTGCCAGCAGTTGGAGAGCTACCTACGAGCAGTACTTC. V is TRBV27 and J is TRBJ2-7, with D uncertain. CDR3 length: 13 residues. Looked up from germline, CDR1 is MNHEY and CDR2 is SMNVEV (reference sequence). V was cut by 4 bases and J by 2 bases, with 9 bases left in between.

The rearrangement links TRBV30 to TRBJ1-2; TRBD1 matches at 10 bases. V lost 5 bases and J lost 6; bases outside the gene matches: 6. The CDR3 extends over 13 amino acids. CDR1 and CDR2 (germline): GTSNPN, SVGIG (reference sequence). CDR3 sequence (DNA): TGTGCCTGGGATGGGACAGGGGCGGATGGCTACACCTTC. This translates into CAWDGTGADGYTF.

This clone showed up just once. The chain links TRBV19 to TRBJ2-7; TRBD2 matches 14 bases. Germline CDR1 LNHDA, CDR2 SQIVND (reference sequence). V lost 5 bases to trimming and J lost 6 bases; unmatched junction nucleotides: 6. The CDR3 totals 15 residues. CDR3 in amino acids: CASSLPGLAGAEQYF. CDR3 in DNA: TGTGCCAGTAGTCTTCCGGGACTAGCGGGAGCCGAGCAGTACTTC.

This chain links TRBV13 with TRBJ2-2; TRBD1 aligns across 7 bases. V gave up 4 bases and J gave up 4 bases; unmatched junction bases: 6. The CDR3 totals 15 residues. Looked up from germline, CDR1 is PRHDT and CDR2 is FYEKMQ (reference sequence). DNA for the CDR3: TGTGCCAGCAGCTCCCGGGACAGAGTCACCGGGGAGCTGTTTTTT. It codes for CASSSRDRVTGELFF.

The genes are TRBV4-2 and TRBJ2-2, with D tentatively TRBD1 or TRBD2 (7 bases each). This CDR3 has 16 amino acids. With 3 bases removed from V and 9 bases from J, the gap between germline ends came to 20 bases. CDR1 LGHNA and CDR2 YNFKEQ come from the germline V gene. CDR3 nucleotides: TGTGCCAGCAGCCATGACGCAGGGGGGGTAGGCCGGGAGCTGTTTTTT. Translating gives CASSHDAGGVGRELFF.

This clone appeared a single time. This rearrangement joins TRBV5-1 to TRBJ2-3; 7 nucleotides line up with TRBD1. The length of the CDR3 is 17 residues. V was clipped by 4 bases and J by 3 bases; unmatched bases: 14. Germline loops: CDR1 SGHRS, CDR2 YFSETQ. CDR3 in amino acids: CASSLSPGQPTTDTQYF. The CDR3 DNA sequence: TGCGCCAGCAGCCTGAGCCCGGGACAGCCTACAACAGATACGCAGTATTTT.

This sequence joins TRBV19 and TRBJ2-7; TRBD1 matches 8 bases. The CDR3 is 15 residues long. The junction had 8 bases not matched to a gene; V was cut back by 6 bases and J by 1 base. Germline CDR1 LNHDA, CDR2 SQIVND (reference sequence). The CDR3 loop reads CASREGQAYSYEQYF. The CDR3, as DNA: TGTGCCAGTAGGGAGGGACAGGCCTATTCCTACGAGCAGTACTTC.

CDR3 in amino acids: CASSDDRGPEGVGADTQYF. The CDR3 DNA follows: TGTGCCAGCAGCGATGACAGGGGGCCCGAGGGAGTGGGGGCAGATACGCAGTATTTT. This chain uses TRBV5-7 with TRBJ2-3; 10 bases align to TRBD1. TRBV5-7 counts as an open reading frame of uncertain function. CDR3 size: 19 residues. V was clipped by 4 bases and J by 4 bases; unmatched bases: 18.

CDR3 nucleotide sequence: TGTGCCAGCAGGTCGGACACTGGGGCCAACGTCCTGACTTTC. It yields the protein CASRSDTGANVLTF. The chain couples TRBV28 to TRBJ2-6, with D perhaps matching TRBD1 (5 bases). The CDR3 runs 14 residues. Trimming stripped 6 bases from V and 2 bases from J, with 8 bases between. Germline-derived CDR1 and CDR2 are MDHEN and SYDVKM.

The count of this clone is one. This sequence joins TRBV27 and TRBJ2-5; perhaps D is TRBD1 or TRBD2 (6 bases each). The CDR3 has 13 amino acids. From germline, CDR1 is MNHEY and CDR2 SMNVEV (reference sequence). V lost 6 bases and J 3 bases, leaving 11 bases between the germline ends. The CDR3 nucleotides read TGTGCCAGCAGGAAGAGGGGGGAAGAGACCCAGTACTTC. Its protein is CASRKRGEETQYF.

The chain is built from TRBV4-3 and TRBJ2-6, with a tentative D call TRBD2 (5 bases). The germline CDR1 and CDR2 sequences are LGHNA and YSLEER. The CDR3 sequence is 16 residues long. The V gene lost 4 bases and the J gene lost 0 bases, with 10 bases spanning the gap. The CDR3 sequence: CASSRGRDSGANVLTF. DNA for the CDR3: TGCGCCAGCAGCCGAGGACGGGACTCTGGGGCCAACGTCCTGACTTTC.

The chain carries TRBV19 and TRBJ2-7; D possibly uses TRBD1 or TRBD2 (5 bases each). Germline-derived CDR1 and CDR2 are LNHDA and SQIVND (reference sequence). The CDR3 has 12 amino acids. The V end lost 6 bases, the J end lost 6 bases, and 12 bases lay between the germline ends. The CDR3 spells CASRGPPSEQYF. The CDR3 nucleotides are TGTGCCAGTAGGGGACCCCCCTCCGAGCAGTACTTC.

The chain recombines TRBV29-1 with TRBJ2-3, with 9 bases matching TRBD2. This CDR3 region has 16 residues. The V segment lost 6 bases and the J segment 4 bases; nucleotides outside the gene matches: 14. In germline, CDR1 is SQVTM, CDR2 ANQGSEA. Here the CDR3 DNA reads TGCAGCGTGACGCGCGGGCGGGAGGGCCCCCCAGATACGCAGTATTTT. Encoded protein: CSVTRGREGPPDTQYF.

This chain links TRBV6-5 with TRBJ2-5; possible D gene TRBD1, 5 bases. Trimming pared 3 bases from V and 2 bases from J, leaving 13 bases between. The CDR3 consists of 15 residues. In germline, CDR1 is MNHEY, CDR2 SVGAGI. As DNA, the CDR3 is TGTGCCAGCAGTTATACGCCAGGGAAGCAAGAGACCCAGTACTTC. Amino acids: CASSYTPGKQETQYF.

With regard to this clone: The germline gene is not matched at one end of the junction; a read error may be the cause. V usage is TRBV7-8 and J usage is TRBJ2-7; D is possibly TRBD1 (5 bases). Germline CDR1 and CDR2: SGHVS and FQNEAQ. The CDR3 loop spans 16 amino acids. The chain's CDR3 is CASSPVTITGSHEQYF. The CDR3 bases are TGTGCCAGCAGCCCCGTCACAATTACAGGCTCCCACGAGCAGTACTTC.

J is TRBJ2-1 and V is TRBV29-1; 14 positions match TRBD2. The germline V gene has CDR1 SQVTM and CDR2 ANQGSEA. Losses at the gene ends were 1 base for V and 2 bases for J; bases not matched to a gene: 16. The CDR3 covers 21 residues. This chain's CDR3 is CSVEGRRLAGGDFWAYNEQFF. The CDR3 region has the DNA TGCAGCGTTGAAGGGCGTCGACTAGCGGGAGGGGACTTTTGGGCCTACAATGAGCAGTTCTTC.

The chain recombines TRBV28 with TRBJ2-7, with D uncertain. Trimming shortened V by 5 bases and J by 3 bases, and 8 bases separated the two germline ends. Germline CDR1 and CDR2: MDHEN and SYDVKM. This CDR3 region has 12 residues. CDR3 residues: CASSLFNYEQYF. In DNA form, the CDR3 reads TGTGCCAGCAGTCTATTTAACTACGAGCAGTACTTC.

The chain is built from TRBV6-5 and TRBJ2-2, with unresolved D. CDR3 length: 14 residues. Trimming removed 2 bases at V and 3 bases at J, with 7 bases between. The germline CDR1 and CDR2 sequences are MNHEY and SVGAGI. CDR3 nucleotide sequence: TGTGCCAGCAGTTACAGAGCGTACACCGGGGAGCTGTTTTTT. Translation gives CASSYRAYTGELFF.

With regard to this clone: Other DNA sequences in this sample translate to the same CDR3. This rearrangement joins TRBV27 to TRBJ1-5; TRBD1 is a possible D gene (5 bases). The length of the CDR3 is 16 residues. In germline, CDR1 is MNHEY, CDR2 SMNVEV (reference sequence). V lost 6 bases and J lost 0, with 15 bases in between. The CDR3 is CASSPSQGDSNQPQHF. Here the CDR3 DNA reads TGTGCCAGCAGCCCTTCTCAAGGGGATAGCAATCAGCCCCAGCATTTT.

The V gene is TRBV27, the J gene TRBJ1-1; 8 bases fit TRBD1. V shed 6 bases and J 0 bases; nucleotides not matched to a gene: 6. Germline-derived CDR1 and CDR2 are MNHEY and SMNVEV (reference sequence). CDR3 length equals 15 residues. The CDR3 sequence is CASSAETGVNTEAFF. In DNA, the CDR3 is TGTGCCAGCAGCGCAGAGACAGGGGTGAACACTGAAGCTTTCTTT.

The chain recombines TRBV10-3 with TRBJ2-7, with 9 bases lining up with TRBD2. This CDR3 has 16 residues. The germline gives CDR1 ENHRY, CDR2 SYGVKD. J was trimmed by 4 bases and V by 6 bases; bases with no gene match: 13. The CDR3 nucleotides are TGTGCCATCAGGGATCCGGGGCGGGAGGGCAAGTACGAGCAGTACTTC. The encoded protein is CAIRDPGREGKYEQYF.

The rearrangement joins TRBV7-9 to TRBJ2-3, with D perhaps assigned TRBD1 or TRBD2 (7 bases each). This CDR3 contains 15 residues. V lost 3 bases, J lost 4 bases, and 14 bases lay in between. Germline V CDR1 and CDR2: SEHNR, FQNEAQ (reference sequence). CDR3 bases: TGTGCCAGCAGCTTTGCAGGGGGGGAGCCAGATACGCAGTATTTT. The encoded protein is CASSFAGGEPDTQYF.